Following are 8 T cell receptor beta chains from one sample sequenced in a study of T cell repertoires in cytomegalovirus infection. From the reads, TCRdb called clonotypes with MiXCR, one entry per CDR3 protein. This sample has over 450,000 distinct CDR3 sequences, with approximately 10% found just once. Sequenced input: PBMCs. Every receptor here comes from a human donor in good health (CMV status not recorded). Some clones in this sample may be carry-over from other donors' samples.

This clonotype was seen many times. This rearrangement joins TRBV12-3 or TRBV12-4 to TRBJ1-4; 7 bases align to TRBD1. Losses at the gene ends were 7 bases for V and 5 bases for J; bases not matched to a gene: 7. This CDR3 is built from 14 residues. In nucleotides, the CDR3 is TGTGCCAGCACCCGAGGAGGGGGCAATGAAAAACTGTTTTTT. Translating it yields CASTRGGGNEKLFF.

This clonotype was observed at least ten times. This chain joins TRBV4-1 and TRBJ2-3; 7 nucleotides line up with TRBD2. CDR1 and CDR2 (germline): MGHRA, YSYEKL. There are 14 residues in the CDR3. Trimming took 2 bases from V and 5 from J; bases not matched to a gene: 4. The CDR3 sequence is CASSQREGGDTQYF. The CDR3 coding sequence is TGCGCCAGCAGCCAAAGGGAGGGAGGAGATACGCAGTATTTT.

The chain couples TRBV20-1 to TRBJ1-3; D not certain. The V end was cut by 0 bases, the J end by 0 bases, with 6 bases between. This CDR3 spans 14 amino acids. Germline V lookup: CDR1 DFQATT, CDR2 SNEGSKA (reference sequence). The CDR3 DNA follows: TGCAGTGCTAGAGAGGTCTTCTCTGGAAACACCATATATTTT. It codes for CSAREVFSGNTIYF.

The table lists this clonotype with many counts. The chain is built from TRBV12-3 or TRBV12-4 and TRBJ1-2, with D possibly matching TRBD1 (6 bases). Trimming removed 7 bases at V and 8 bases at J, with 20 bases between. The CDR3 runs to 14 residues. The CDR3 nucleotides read TGTGCCAGCACCCGGGGGGGGGGCTCTAAGGGCTACACCTTC. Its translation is CASTRGGGSKGYTF.

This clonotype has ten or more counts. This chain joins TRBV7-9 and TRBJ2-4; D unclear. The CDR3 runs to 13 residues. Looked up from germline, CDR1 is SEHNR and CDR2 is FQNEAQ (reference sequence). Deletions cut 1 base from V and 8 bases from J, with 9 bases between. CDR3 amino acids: CASSLGRYDIQYF. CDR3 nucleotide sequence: TGTGCCAGCAGCTTAGGGCGTTATGACATTCAGTACTTC. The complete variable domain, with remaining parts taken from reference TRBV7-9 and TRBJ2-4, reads DTGVSQNPRHKITKRGQNVTFRCDPISEHNRLYWYRQTLGQGPEFLTYFQNEAQLEKSRLLSDRFSAERPKGSFSTLEIQRTEQGDSAMYLCASSLGRYDIQYFGAGTRLSVL.

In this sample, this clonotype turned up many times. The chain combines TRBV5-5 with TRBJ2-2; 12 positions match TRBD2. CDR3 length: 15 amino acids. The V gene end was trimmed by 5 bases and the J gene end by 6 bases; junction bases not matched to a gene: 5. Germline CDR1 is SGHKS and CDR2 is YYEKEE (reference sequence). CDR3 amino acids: CASRPRLAGAGELFF. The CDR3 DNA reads TGTGCCAGCAGGCCTAGACTAGCGGGAGCCGGGGAGCTGTTTTTT.

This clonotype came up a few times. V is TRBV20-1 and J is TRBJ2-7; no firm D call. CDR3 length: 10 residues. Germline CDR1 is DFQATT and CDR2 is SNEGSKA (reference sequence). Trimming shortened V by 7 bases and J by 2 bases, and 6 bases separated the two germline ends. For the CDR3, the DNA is TGCAGTGGGCAGACCTACGAGCAGTACTTC. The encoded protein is CSGQTYEQYF.

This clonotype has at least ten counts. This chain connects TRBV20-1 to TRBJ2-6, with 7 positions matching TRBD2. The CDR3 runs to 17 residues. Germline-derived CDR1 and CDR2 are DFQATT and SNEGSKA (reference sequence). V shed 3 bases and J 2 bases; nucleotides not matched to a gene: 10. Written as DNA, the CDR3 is TGCAGTGCTAGGGGCGGTAGCGGGCTTACTGGGGCCAACGTCCTGACTTTC. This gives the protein CSARGGSGLTGANVLTF.